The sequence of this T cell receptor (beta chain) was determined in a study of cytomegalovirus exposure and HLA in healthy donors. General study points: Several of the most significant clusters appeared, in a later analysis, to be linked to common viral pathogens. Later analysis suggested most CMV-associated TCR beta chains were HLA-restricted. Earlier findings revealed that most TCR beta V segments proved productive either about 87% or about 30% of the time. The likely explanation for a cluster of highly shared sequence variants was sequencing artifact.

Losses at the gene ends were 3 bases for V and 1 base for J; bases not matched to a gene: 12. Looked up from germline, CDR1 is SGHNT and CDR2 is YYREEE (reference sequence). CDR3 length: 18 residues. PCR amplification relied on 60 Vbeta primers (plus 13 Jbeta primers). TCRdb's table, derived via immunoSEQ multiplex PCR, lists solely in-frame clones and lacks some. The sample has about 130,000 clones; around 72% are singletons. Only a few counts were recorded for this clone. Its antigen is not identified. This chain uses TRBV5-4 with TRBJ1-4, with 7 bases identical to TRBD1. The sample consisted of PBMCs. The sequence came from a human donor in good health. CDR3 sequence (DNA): TGTGCCAGCAGCTCCGGGACAGCCAATCCTCGAACTAATGAAAAACTGTTTTTT. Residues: CASSSGTANPRTNEKLFF.